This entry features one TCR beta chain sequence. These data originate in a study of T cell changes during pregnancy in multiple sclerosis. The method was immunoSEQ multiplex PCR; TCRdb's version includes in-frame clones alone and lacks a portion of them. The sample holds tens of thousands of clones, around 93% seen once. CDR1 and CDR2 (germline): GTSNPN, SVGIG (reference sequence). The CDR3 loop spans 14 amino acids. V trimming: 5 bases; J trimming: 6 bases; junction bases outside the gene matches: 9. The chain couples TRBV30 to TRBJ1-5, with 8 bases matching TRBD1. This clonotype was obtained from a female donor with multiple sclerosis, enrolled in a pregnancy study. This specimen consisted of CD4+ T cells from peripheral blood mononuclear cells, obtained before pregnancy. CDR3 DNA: TGTGCCTGGGGGGGACAGGTCTCGGGTCAGCCCCAGCATTTT. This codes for CAWGGQVSGQPQHF.